A single T cell receptor (beta chain) is shown here with its context. This specimen comes from a study of blood T cell repertoires in COVID-19. Germline assignment: CDR1 ENHRY and CDR2 SYGVKD. The CDR3 is 13 residues long. V lost 7 bases to trimming and J lost 4 bases, with 11 bases between them. TCRdb keeps only in-frame clones here, not all; method: immunoSEQ multiplex PCR. The sample lists 150,000 to 200,000 clones, 89% occurring once. The clonotype was recovered from a man aged 18 to 35 who had recovered from COVID-19. Sequencing was performed on peripheral blood. The rearrangement joins TRBV10-3 to TRBJ2-1; a weak D match, TRBD1 (6 bases). In nucleotides, the CDR3 is TGTGCCATCACCCGGGACACTTACAATGAGCAGTTCTTC. It yields the protein CAITRDTYNEQFF.